A single T cell receptor beta chain is shown here with its context. Germline trimming cut 1 base from V and 1 base from J; bases unmatched to any gene: 4. The CDR3 contains 17 residues. The germline gives CDR1 SGHVS, CDR2 FNYEAQ. This sample was included in a study of blood T cell repertoires in COVID-19. Only in-frame clones appear in the TCRdb table, and some are missing; sequencing was by immunoSEQ multiplex PCR. Seen here are about 81,000 clones, 80% to 90% observed once, and the top ten hold more than 4.5%. This receptor was identified in an elderly woman with acute or convalescent COVID-19. This chain joins TRBV7-6 and TRBJ2-5; 12 nucleotides line up with TRBD2. Sequenced material: peripheral blood. The CDR3 loop reads CASSLGLLAGGQETQYF. CDR3 nucleotides: TGTGCCAGCAGCTTAGGGCTACTAGCGGGGGGCCAAGAGACCCAGTACTTC.